This T cell receptor (beta chain) emerged from a study of blood T cell repertoires in COVID-19. The ends lost 8 bases at V and 4 bases at J; junction bases unmatched: 5. The CDR3 length is 13 residues. There are a few counts of this clone. Clones were read by immunoSEQ multiplex PCR, and TCRdb kept only the in-frame ones, dropping some. The table includes over 85,000 clones, 75% to 90% detected once. Sequenced material: peripheral blood. J is TRBJ2-1 and V is TRBV12-3 or TRBV12-4, with 7 bases lining up with TRBD2. This clonotype was sampled from a human donor in a cohort sampled during active COVID-19. The CDR3 sequence: CASSGAGYNEQFF. The CDR3 DNA is TGTGCCAGCTCAGGAGCGGGATACAATGAGCAGTTCTTC.